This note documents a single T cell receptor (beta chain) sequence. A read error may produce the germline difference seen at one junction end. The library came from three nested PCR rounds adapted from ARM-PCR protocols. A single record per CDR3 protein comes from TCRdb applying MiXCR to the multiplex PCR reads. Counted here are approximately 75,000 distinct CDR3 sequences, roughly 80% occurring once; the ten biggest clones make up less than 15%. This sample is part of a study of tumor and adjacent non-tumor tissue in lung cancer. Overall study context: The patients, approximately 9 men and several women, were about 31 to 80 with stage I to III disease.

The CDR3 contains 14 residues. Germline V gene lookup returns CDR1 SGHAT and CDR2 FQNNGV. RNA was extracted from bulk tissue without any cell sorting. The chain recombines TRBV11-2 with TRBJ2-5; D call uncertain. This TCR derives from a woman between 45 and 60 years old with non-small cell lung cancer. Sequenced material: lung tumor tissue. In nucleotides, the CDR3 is TGTGCAAGCAGCTTAAATGGAATTCAAGAGACCCAGTACTTC. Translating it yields CASSLNGIQETQYF.